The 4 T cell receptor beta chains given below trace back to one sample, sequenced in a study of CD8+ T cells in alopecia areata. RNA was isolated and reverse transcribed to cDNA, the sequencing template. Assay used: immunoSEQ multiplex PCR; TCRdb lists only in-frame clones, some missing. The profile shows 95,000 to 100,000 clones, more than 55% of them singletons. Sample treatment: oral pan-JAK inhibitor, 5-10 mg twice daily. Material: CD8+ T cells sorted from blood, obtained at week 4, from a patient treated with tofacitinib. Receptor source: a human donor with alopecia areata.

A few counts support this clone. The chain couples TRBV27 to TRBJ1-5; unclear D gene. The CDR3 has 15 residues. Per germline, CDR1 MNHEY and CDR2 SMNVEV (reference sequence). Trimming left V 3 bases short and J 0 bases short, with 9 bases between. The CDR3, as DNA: TGTGCCAGCAGTTTGGCAGGCGATAGCAATCAGCCCCAGCATTTT. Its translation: CASSLAGDSNQPQHF.

The CDR3 coding sequence is TGCGCCAGCAGCCAGTTTACAGGGGGCGGGGAGACCCAGTACTTC. Protein sequence: CASSQFTGGGETQYF. The gene calls are TRBV4-1 and TRBJ2-5, with 9 bases matching TRBD1. The CDR3 runs to 15 residues. Per germline, CDR1 MGHRA and CDR2 YSYEKL. J gave up 5 bases and V 3 bases, and 7 bases lay outside the gene matches.

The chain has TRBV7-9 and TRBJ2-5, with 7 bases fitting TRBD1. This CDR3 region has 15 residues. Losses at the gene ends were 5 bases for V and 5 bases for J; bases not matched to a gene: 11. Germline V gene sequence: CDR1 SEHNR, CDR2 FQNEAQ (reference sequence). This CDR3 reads CASSPPDRAAETQYF. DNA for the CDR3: TGTGCCAGCAGCCCGCCAGACAGGGCAGCGGAGACCCAGTACTTC.

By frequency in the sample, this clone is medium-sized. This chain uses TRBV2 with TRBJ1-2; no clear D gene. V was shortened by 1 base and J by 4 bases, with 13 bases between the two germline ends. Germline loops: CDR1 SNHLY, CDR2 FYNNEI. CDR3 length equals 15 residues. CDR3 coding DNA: TGTGCCAGCAGTGAAGGGTCGGGCAGATTCTATGGCTACACCTTC. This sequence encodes CASSEGSGRFYGYTF.